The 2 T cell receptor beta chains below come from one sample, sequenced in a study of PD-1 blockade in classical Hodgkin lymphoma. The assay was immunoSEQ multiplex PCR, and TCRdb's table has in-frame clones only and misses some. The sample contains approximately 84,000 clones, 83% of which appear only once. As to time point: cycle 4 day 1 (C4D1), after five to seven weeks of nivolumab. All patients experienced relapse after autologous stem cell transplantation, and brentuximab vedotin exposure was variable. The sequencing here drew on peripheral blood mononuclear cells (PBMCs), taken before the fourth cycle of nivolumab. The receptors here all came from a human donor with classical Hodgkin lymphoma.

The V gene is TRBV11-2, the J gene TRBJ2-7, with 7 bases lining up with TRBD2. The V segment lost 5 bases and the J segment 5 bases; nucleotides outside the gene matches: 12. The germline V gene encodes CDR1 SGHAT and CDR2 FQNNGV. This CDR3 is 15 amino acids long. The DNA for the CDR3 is TGTGCCAGCAGCCCAGGCGGGGGAATCCCCCACGAGCAGTACTTC. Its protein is CASSPGGGIPHEQYF.

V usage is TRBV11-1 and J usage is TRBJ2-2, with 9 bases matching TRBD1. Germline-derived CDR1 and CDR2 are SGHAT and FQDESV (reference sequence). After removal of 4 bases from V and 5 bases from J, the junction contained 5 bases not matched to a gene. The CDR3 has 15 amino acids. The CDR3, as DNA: TGTGCCAGCAGCTCCGGGACAGGGTTTACCGGGGAGCTGTTTTTT. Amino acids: CASSSGTGFTGELFF.